The sequence of this T cell receptor (beta chain) was determined in a study of T cell repertoires in cytomegalovirus infection. Study background: Evidence of both CMV infection and a matching HLA type came from public TCR beta signatures. General study points: Accumulated public TCR beta family frequency recognized individuals carrying CMV together with the relevant HLA. HLA-C-restricted CMV-specific TCR beta clonotypes prevailed in the ex vivo response.

TCRdb reanalysed the reads using MiXCR and keeps one entry per CDR3 protein. The sample lists some 300,000 distinct CDR3 sequences, about 17% occurring once. Comment on this clonotype: As yet, its antigen is unknown.

V lost 5 bases to trimming and J lost 3 bases, with 14 bases between them. This CDR3 contains 15 residues. CDR1 and CDR2 (germline): LNHDA, SQIVND (reference sequence). The V and J genes are TRBV19 and TRBJ1-5; possibly TRBD1 for D (6 bases). The sequence was collected from a human donor in good health (CMV status not recorded). Some clones in this sample may be carry-over from other donors' samples. Sequencing used PBMCs. Here the CDR3 reads CASSPIQGANQPQHF. The CDR3 DNA is TGTGCCAGTAGTCCCATACAGGGCGCCAATCAGCCCCAGCATTTT.